These T cell receptor beta chains were read from a single sample in a study of blood T cell repertoires in COVID-19. The data were produced by immunoSEQ multiplex PCR, yet TCRdb's version contains in-frame clones alone and is incomplete. The sample gives 90,000 or so clones, roughly 86% of which show up once; under 30% is in the top ten. Source material: peripheral blood. Every receptor here comes from a human donor in a cohort sampled during active COVID-19. Each CDR3 is given with its conserved first and last residue. The order of the fields is CDR3 length, V gene, D gene, clone size, J gene, CDR3 protein. D genes are given only for firm matches. A clone size is listed for some rows: how often the clone was seen (once, few, many), or a class if it is expanded.

CDR3 length: 19
V gene: TRBV7-2
D gene: TRBD2
clone size: -
J gene: TRBJ2-4
CDR3 protein: CASSLGALGGSWAKNIQYF

CDR3 length: 15
V gene: TRBV24-1
D gene: TRBD2
clone size: -
J gene: TRBJ2-3
CDR3 protein: CATSESGSPTDTQYF

CDR3 length: 13
V gene: TRBV5-1
D gene: -
clone size: -
J gene: TRBJ2-7
CDR3 protein: CASSLVQGGEQYF

CDR3 length: 15
V gene: TRBV3-1/TRBV3-2
D gene: -
clone size: few
J gene: TRBJ1-2
CDR3 protein: CASSPAATSRDGYTF

CDR3 length: 15
V gene: TRBV6-5
D gene: -
clone size: -
J gene: TRBJ1-4
CDR3 protein: CASSYSTGLEGKLFF

CDR3 length: 14
V gene: TRBV9
D gene: -
clone size: -
J gene: TRBJ1-1
CDR3 protein: CASSVGTGYTEAFF

CDR3 length: 15
V gene: TRBV15
D gene: TRBD2
clone size: -
J gene: TRBJ2-3
CDR3 protein: CATSRELAGGFTQYF

CDR3 length: 11
V gene: TRBV11-2
D gene: -
clone size: -
J gene: TRBJ1-1
CDR3 protein: CASSPGSAPFF

CDR3 length: 16
V gene: TRBV5-1
D gene: TRBD2
clone size: -
J gene: TRBJ2-5
CDR3 protein: CASSPRLAGGGETQYF

CDR3 length: 16
V gene: TRBV5-1
D gene: -
clone size: -
J gene: TRBJ1-6
CDR3 protein: CASSPGGSTYNSPLHF

CDR3 length: 17
V gene: TRBV2
D gene: -
clone size: -
J gene: TRBJ1-1
CDR3 protein: CASRPKGGLGGNTEAFF

CDR3 length: 16
V gene: TRBV7-2
D gene: -
clone size: -
J gene: TRBJ1-6
CDR3 protein: CASSLTFSGYNSPLHF

CDR3 length: 15
V gene: TRBV18
D gene: -
clone size: -
J gene: TRBJ2-2
CDR3 protein: CASSPRATNTGELFF

CDR3 length: 14
V gene: TRBV7-2
D gene: -
clone size: -
J gene: TRBJ1-3
CDR3 protein: CASSLGQAGNTIYF

CDR3 length: 12
V gene: TRBV12-1
D gene: -
clone size: -
J gene: TRBJ2-7
CDR3 protein: CASGASGHEQYF

CDR3 length: 14
V gene: TRBV2
D gene: TRBD1
clone size: few
J gene: TRBJ1-6
CDR3 protein: CASSGDRSHSPLHF

CDR3 length: 14
V gene: TRBV28
D gene: -
clone size: -
J gene: TRBJ2-6
CDR3 protein: CASSLMAGANVLTF

CDR3 length: 14
V gene: TRBV29-1
D gene: TRBD2
clone size: -
J gene: TRBJ2-3
CDR3 protein: CSVGLAGGSDTQYF

CDR3 length: 14
V gene: TRBV6-6
D gene: -
clone size: -
J gene: TRBJ2-3
CDR3 protein: CASSLGGSTDTQYF

CDR3 length: 15
V gene: TRBV9
D gene: TRBD1
clone size: -
J gene: TRBJ2-7
CDR3 protein: CASSARDRGLGEQYF

CDR3 length: 17
V gene: TRBV14
D gene: -
clone size: -
J gene: TRBJ2-2
CDR3 protein: CASSPPGWGTNTGELFF

CDR3 length: 18
V gene: TRBV2
D gene: TRBD2
clone size: -
J gene: TRBJ2-1
CDR3 protein: CASRPPGLAGVTYNEQFF

CDR3 length: 14
V gene: TRBV3-1/TRBV3-2
D gene: -
clone size: once
J gene: TRBJ2-7
CDR3 protein: CASSHSAAGREQYF

CDR3 length: 13
V gene: TRBV7-2
D gene: -
clone size: -
J gene: TRBJ1-1
CDR3 protein: CASSSTLEGWAFF

CDR3 length: 14
V gene: TRBV6-5
D gene: TRBD2
clone size: once
J gene: TRBJ2-7
CDR3 protein: CASSLSGRVHEQYF

CDR3 length: 13
V gene: TRBV7-9
D gene: -
clone size: -
J gene: TRBJ2-5
CDR3 protein: CASSFAGEETQYF

CDR3 length: 15
V gene: TRBV7-2
D gene: -
clone size: -
J gene: TRBJ2-5
CDR3 protein: CASSTQGGTGETQYF

CDR3 length: 14
V gene: TRBV6-6
D gene: TRBD2
clone size: few
J gene: TRBJ2-7
CDR3 protein: CASRVTGLAYEQYF

CDR3 length: 14
V gene: TRBV6-2/TRBV6-3
D gene: -
clone size: -
J gene: TRBJ2-7
CDR3 protein: CASNPRVGGDEQYF

CDR3 length: 16
V gene: TRBV15
D gene: TRBD1
clone size: -
J gene: TRBJ2-2
CDR3 protein: CATSSRDRANTGELFF

CDR3 length: 16
V gene: TRBV6-2/TRBV6-3
D gene: TRBD2
clone size: -
J gene: TRBJ2-7
CDR3 protein: CASSYLGSGGTVQQYF

CDR3 length: 14
V gene: TRBV7-2
D gene: -
clone size: -
J gene: TRBJ2-1
CDR3 protein: CASSLDPGNNEQFF

CDR3 length: 13
V gene: TRBV12-3/TRBV12-4
D gene: -
clone size: -
J gene: TRBJ1-4
CDR3 protein: CASSPKTPEKLFF

CDR3 length: 18
V gene: TRBV18
D gene: TRBD2
clone size: once
J gene: TRBJ2-2
CDR3 protein: CASSPPGTSGTLTGELFF

CDR3 length: 15
V gene: TRBV7-2
D gene: TRBD1
clone size: -
J gene: TRBJ1-3
CDR3 protein: CASSPDRGRGNTIYF

CDR3 length: 12
V gene: TRBV19
D gene: -
clone size: -
J gene: TRBJ2-1
CDR3 protein: CASSPHENEQFF

CDR3 length: 13
V gene: TRBV6-5
D gene: -
clone size: -
J gene: TRBJ1-6
CDR3 protein: CASRRVLNSPLHF

CDR3 length: 14
V gene: TRBV19
D gene: TRBD1
clone size: -
J gene: TRBJ1-1
CDR3 protein: CASIFGTGGFPAFF

CDR3 length: 14
V gene: TRBV7-2
D gene: TRBD1
clone size: -
J gene: TRBJ1-3
CDR3 protein: CASSHRGDGNTIYF

CDR3 length: 16
V gene: TRBV7-2
D gene: TRBD1
clone size: -
J gene: TRBJ1-5
CDR3 protein: CASSLSGQGTNQPQHF

CDR3 length: 16
V gene: TRBV9
D gene: -
clone size: -
J gene: TRBJ2-2
CDR3 protein: CASSVEEGPNTGELFF

CDR3 length: 12
V gene: TRBV10-1
D gene: -
clone size: few
J gene: TRBJ2-3
CDR3 protein: CASSDPQNTQYF

CDR3 length: 16
V gene: TRBV7-6
D gene: TRBD1
clone size: -
J gene: TRBJ2-3
CDR3 protein: CASSLDLQGATDTQYF

CDR3 length: 19
V gene: TRBV21-1
D gene: -
clone size: -
J gene: TRBJ2-5
CDR3 protein: CASSPDRGQTIRYQETQYF

CDR3 length: 14
V gene: TRBV18
D gene: -
clone size: -
J gene: TRBJ2-5
CDR3 protein: CASSPGSDQETQYF

CDR3 length: 12
V gene: TRBV6-6
D gene: -
clone size: once
J gene: TRBJ2-3
CDR3 protein: CASSQHRDTQYF

CDR3 length: 12
V gene: TRBV19
D gene: -
clone size: -
J gene: TRBJ1-2
CDR3 protein: CASTYTGFGYTF

CDR3 length: 15
V gene: TRBV28
D gene: -
clone size: -
J gene: TRBJ1-3
CDR3 protein: CASSFQGGSGNTIYF